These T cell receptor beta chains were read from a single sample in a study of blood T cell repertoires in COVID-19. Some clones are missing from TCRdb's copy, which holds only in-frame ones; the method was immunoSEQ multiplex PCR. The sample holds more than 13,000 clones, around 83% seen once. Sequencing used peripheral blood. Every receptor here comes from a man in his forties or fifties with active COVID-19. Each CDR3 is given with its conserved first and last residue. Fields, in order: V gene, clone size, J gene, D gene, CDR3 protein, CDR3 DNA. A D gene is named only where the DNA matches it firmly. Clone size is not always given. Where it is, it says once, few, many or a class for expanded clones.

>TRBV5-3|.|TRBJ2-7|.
CARSLHPGTPESYEQYF
TGTGCCAGAAGCTTGCACCCCGGGACTCCGGAATCCTACGAGCAGTACTTC
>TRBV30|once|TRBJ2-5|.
CAWSAGGVQETQYF
TGTGCCTGGAGTGCTGGCGGTGTCCAAGAGACCCAGTACTTC
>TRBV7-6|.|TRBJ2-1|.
CASSLASVYNEQFF
TGTGCCAGCAGCTTAGCTAGCGTCTACAATGAGCAGTTCTTC
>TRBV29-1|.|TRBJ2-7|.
CSVVWTNSYEQYF
TGCAGCGTTGTTTGGACAAACTCCTACGAGCAGTACTTC
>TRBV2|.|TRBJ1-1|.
CASSEAGGPDLFF
TGTGCCAGCAGTGAAGCCGGGGGACCGGACTTATTTTTT
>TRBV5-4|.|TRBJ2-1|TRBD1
CASSLYTGVGEQFF
TGTGCCAGCAGCTTATATACAGGGGTGGGTGAGCAGTTCTTC
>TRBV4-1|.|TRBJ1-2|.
CASSRLDSNYGYTF
TGCGCCAGCAGCCGCTTGGACAGTAACTATGGCTACACCTTC
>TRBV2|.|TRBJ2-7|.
CAITLNSGNYEQYF
TGTGCCATCACTTTGAACTCGGGTAACTACGAGCAGTACTTC
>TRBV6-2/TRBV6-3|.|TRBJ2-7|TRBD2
CASSYSLTSGNYEQYF
TGTGCCAGCAGTTACTCACTTACTAGCGGGAACTACGAGCAGTACTTC
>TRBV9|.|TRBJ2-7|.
CASSVGSGVYEQYF
TGTGCCAGCAGCGTAGGATCAGGGGTGTACGAGCAGTACTTC
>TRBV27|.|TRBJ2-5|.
CASSSLAVQETQYF
TGTGCCAGCAGTTCCTTAGCGGTACAAGAGACCCAGTACTTC
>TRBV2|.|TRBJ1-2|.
CASMGQVNYYGYTF
TGTGCCAGCATGGGACAAGTCAATTACTATGGCTACACCTTC
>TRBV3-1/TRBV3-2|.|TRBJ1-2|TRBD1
CASSQQGASYGYTF
TGTGCCAGCAGCCAACAGGGGGCGAGCTATGGCTACACCTTC
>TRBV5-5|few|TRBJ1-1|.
CASRPTPWGGNEAFF
TGTGCCAGCAGACCGACTCCCTGGGGAGGCAATGAAGCTTTCTTT
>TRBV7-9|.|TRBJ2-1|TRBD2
CASSSGTSDGQSSYNEQFF
TGTGCCAGCAGCTCGGGGACTAGCGACGGGCAGAGCTCCTACAATGAGCAGTTCTTC
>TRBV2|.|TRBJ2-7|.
CARGGRERTYEQYF
TGTGCTCGAGGGGGGCGGGAGAGGACCTACGAGCAGTACTTC
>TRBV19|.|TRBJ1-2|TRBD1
CASRMETGQGSYGYTF
TGTGCCAGTAGGATGGAAACGGGACAGGGGTCTTATGGCTACACCTTC
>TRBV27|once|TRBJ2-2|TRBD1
CASSLGAGGLGELFF
TGTGCCAGCAGTTTAGGGGCAGGGGGTCTGGGGGAGCTGTTTTTT
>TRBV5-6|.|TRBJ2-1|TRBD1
CASSLDLGDRAYNEQFF
TGTGCCAGCAGCTTGGATCTGGGGGACAGGGCATACAATGAGCAGTTCTTC
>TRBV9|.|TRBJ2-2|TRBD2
CASSPPGTSGRAGDGELFF
TGTGCCAGCAGCCCGCCGGGGACTAGCGGGAGGGCCGGCGACGGGGAGCTGTTTTTT
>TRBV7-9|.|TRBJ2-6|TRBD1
CASSPGTGQSSGANVLTF
TGTGCCAGCAGCCCGGGGACAGGCCAGAGCTCTGGGGCCAACGTCCTGACTTTC
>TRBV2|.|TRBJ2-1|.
CASSEPELRSRYEQFF
TGTGCCAGCAGTGAACCTGAGTTGCGTTCTCGCTATGAGCAGTTCTTC
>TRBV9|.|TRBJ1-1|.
CASSVGVGEVANTEAFF
TGTGCCAGCAGCGTAGGGGTAGGGGAAGTCGCGAACACTGAAGCTTTCTTT
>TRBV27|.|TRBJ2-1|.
CASTPTGPLMDEQFF
TGTGCCAGCACCCCAACAGGGCCTCTGATGGATGAGCAGTTCTTC
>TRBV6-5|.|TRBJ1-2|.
CASKQVTTTNYGYTF
TGTGCCAGTAAGCAGGTCACCACGACTAACTATGGCTACACCTTC
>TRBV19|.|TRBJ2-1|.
CASSIDHEQGPPRDEQFF
TGTGCCAGTAGTATAGACCACGAACAGGGACCTCCGAGGGATGAGCAGTTCTTC
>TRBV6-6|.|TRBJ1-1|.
CASSLGGNTEAFF
TGTGCCAGCAGTTTGGGGGGAAACACTGAAGCTTTCTTT
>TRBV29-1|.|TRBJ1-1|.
CSATTGTDPPEAFF
TGCAGCGCTACGACAGGAACCGATCCCCCTGAAGCTTTCTTT
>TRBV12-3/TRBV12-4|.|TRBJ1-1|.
CASTLRGDTEAFF
TGTGCCAGCACCTTACGGGGGGACACTGAAGCTTTCTTT
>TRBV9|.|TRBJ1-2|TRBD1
CASSLGGEVLGYTF
TGTGCCAGCAGCCTAGGGGGCGAGGTTCTAGGCTACACCTTC
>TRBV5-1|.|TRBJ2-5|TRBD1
CASSLLTGINLLETQYF
TGCGCCAGCAGCTTGTTGACAGGGATAAACCTGCTGGAGACCCAGTACTTC
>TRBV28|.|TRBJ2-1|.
CASSLPWAATYNEQFF
TGTGCCAGCAGTCTCCCCTGGGCTGCTACCTACAATGAGCAGTTCTTC
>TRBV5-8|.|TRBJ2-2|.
CASSRVAGLTNTGELFF
TGTGCCAGCAGCCGGGTTGCGGGGCTGACGAACACCGGGGAGCTGTTTTTT
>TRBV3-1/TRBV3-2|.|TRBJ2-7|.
CASSPYSAQERYEQYF
TGTGCCAGCAGCCCCTATTCTGCCCAGGAACGCTACGAGCAGTACTTC
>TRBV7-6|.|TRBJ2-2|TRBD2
CASSPVVAGEVGELFF
TGTGCCAGCAGCCCCGTAGTAGCGGGAGAGGTCGGGGAGCTGTTTTTT
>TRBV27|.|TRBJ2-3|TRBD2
CASSFSGRGTDTQYF
TGTGCCAGCAGTTTTAGCGGGAGGGGTACAGATACGCAGTATTTT
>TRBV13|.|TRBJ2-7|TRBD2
CASSLEAGGDYEQYF
TGTGCCAGCAGCTTGGAAGCGGGAGGGGACTACGAGCAGTACTTC
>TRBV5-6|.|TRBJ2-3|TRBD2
CASSLVASGITDTQYF
TGTGCCAGCAGCTTGGTGGCTAGCGGGATAACAGATACGCAGTATTTT
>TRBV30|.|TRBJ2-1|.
CAWSVEYEQFF
TGTGCCTGGAGTGTAGAGTATGAGCAGTTCTTC
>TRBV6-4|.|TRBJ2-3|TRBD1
CASSEGGDRGPDTQYF
TGTGCCAGCAGTGAGGGCGGGGACAGGGGCCCAGATACGCAGTATTTT
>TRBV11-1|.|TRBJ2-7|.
CASSLQDSYEQYF
TGTGCCAGCAGCCTACAGGACTCCTACGAGCAGTACTTC
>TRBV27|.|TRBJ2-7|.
CASSYAGVVEQYF
TGTGCCAGCAGCTACGCAGGGGTAGTCGAGCAGTACTTC
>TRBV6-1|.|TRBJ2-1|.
CASSEQVSYNEQFF
TGTGCCAGCAGTGAACAGGTGTCCTACAATGAGCAGTTCTTC
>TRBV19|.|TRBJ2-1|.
CASSIDPPEADGYNEQFF
TGTGCCAGTAGTATAGACCCGCCGGAAGCGGACGGATACAATGAGCAGTTCTTC
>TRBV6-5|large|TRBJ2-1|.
CASNSGLNSYNEQFF
TGTGCCAGCAACAGCGGGCTCAACTCCTACAATGAGCAGTTCTTC
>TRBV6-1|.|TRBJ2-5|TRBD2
CASSEGGLAGYQETQYF
TGTGCCAGCAGTGAAGGAGGACTAGCGGGCTACCAAGAGACCCAGTACTTC
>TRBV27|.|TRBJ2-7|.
CASSLSPTHLGGASYEQYF
TGTGCCAGCAGTTTATCTCCAACCCATCTTGGGGGCGCGTCCTACGAGCAGTACTTC
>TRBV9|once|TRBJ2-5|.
CASSPGLSGQTQYF
TGTGCCAGCAGCCCGGGACTCTCCGGACAGACCCAGTACTTC
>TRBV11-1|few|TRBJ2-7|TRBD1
CASSLVSRGYYEQYF
TGTGCCAGCAGCTTAGTATCCAGGGGGTACTACGAGCAGTACTTC
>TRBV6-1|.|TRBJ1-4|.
CASSEALTGFPYSTNEKLFF
TGTGCCAGCAGTGAAGCGCTGACAGGTTTTCCCTACTCAACTAATGAAAAACTGTTTTTT
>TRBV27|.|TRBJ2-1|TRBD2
CASSLGLAGALYNEQFF
TGTGCCAGCAGTTTAGGACTAGCGGGAGCACTCTACAATGAGCAGTTCTTC
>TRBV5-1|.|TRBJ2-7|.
CASSNTVQYGYEQYF
TGCGCCAGCAGCAACACAGTCCAATACGGCTACGAGCAGTACTTC
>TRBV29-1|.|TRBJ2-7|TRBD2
CSVEGLGATREQYF
TGCAGCGTTGAGGGACTAGGGGCGACTAGAGAGCAGTACTTC
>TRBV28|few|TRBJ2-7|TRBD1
CASSQVSDRGPSYEQYF
TGTGCCAGCAGTCAGGTCTCGGACAGGGGGCCTTCCTACGAGCAGTACTTC
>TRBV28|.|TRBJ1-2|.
CASSLEAGQSDMSGYTF
TGTGCCAGCAGTTTAGAGGCTGGACAGAGCGACATGTCTGGCTACACCTTC
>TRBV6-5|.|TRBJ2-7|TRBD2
CASSYAGGPLEQYF
TGTGCCAGCAGTTACGCGGGAGGGCCGCTCGAGCAGTACTTC
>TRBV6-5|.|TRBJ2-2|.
CASSIRDTLTGELFF
TGTGCCAGCAGTATCCGGGACACTCTCACCGGGGAGCTGTTTTTT
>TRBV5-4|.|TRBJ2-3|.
CASSSTLWDTQYF
TGTGCCAGCAGCTCTACTTTGTGGGATACGCAGTATTTT
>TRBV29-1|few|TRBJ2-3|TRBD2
CSVEDSIAGSTDTQYF
TGCAGCGTTGAAGACTCTATAGCGGGGAGCACAGATACGCAGTATTTT
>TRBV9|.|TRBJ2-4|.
CASSVAYIQYF
TGTGCCAGCAGCGTAGCATACATTCAGTACTTC